The entry below describes one T cell receptor (beta chain). V gave up 4 bases and J gave up 9 bases, with 19 bases separating them. Germline V CDR1 and CDR2: SGHVS, FQNEAQ. This CDR3 region has 16 residues. Survey-level TCR beta sequencing used the immunoSEQ assay. Some clones are missing from TCRdb's copy, which holds only in-frame ones; the method was immunoSEQ multiplex PCR. Of under 65,000 clones in the sample, just over 90% were seen once. The material sequenced was PBMCs. The TCR originated in a man between 35 and 55 years old with rheumatoid arthritis. The V call is TRBV7-8, the J call TRBJ1-6; D may be TRBD1 (5 bases). CDR3 in amino acids: CASSSDTAGGTSPLHF. The CDR3 nucleotides read TGTGCCAGCAGCTCCGACACCGCTGGGGGGACTTCACCCCTCCACTTT. Looking up the rest from reference TRBV7-8 and TRBJ1-6 gives the full variable domain: GAGVSQSPRYKVAKRGQDVALRCDPISGHVSLFWYQQALGQGPEFLTYFQNEAQLDKSGLPSDRFFAERPEGSVSTLKIQRTQQEDSAVYLCASSSDTAGGTSPLHFGNGTRLTVT.